This TCR beta chain derives from a study of blood T cell dynamics during melanoma immunotherapy. Sample time point: week 3, after first cycle of checkpoint inhibitor. In its sample, this clone was seen once. Germline CDR1 SGHVS, CDR2 FNYEAQ. This CDR3 is 14 amino acids long. Between the trimmed V and J ends, which lost 1 base and 0 bases, there was a span of 4 bases. Clones were sequenced by immunoSEQ multiplex PCR, and TCRdb holds only the in-frame ones, with some missing. The top ten hold around 4% of the sample, which has a few thousand clones, nearly 90% seen once. The chain has TRBV7-6 and TRBJ2-1; no clear D gene. The sample here was blood, taken from a patient treated with checkpoint blockade. The sequence derives from a human donor with melanoma. The CDR3 nucleotides are TGTGCCAGCAGCTTAGGCAGCTCCTACAATGAGCAGTTCTTC. Amino acid sequence: CASSLGSSYNEQFF.